The source of this TCR beta chain is a study of T-cell reconstitution after alpha-beta-depleted transplantation in children. General observations from the study: Among T cells one year after transplant, newly produced cells accounted for most counts and diversity. Several hundred expanded graft clones reportedly were the source of alpha-beta T cells about two months after transplant.

Library preparation (for TCRbeta) was performed with unique molecular identifiers. TCRdb called the PCR reads again in MiXCR, with one record for every CDR3 protein. The table records about 980,000 distinct CDR3 sequences, roughly 29% of them present only once. Notes on this clonotype: Its antigen is currently unknown.

The CDR3 is 18 amino acids. Germline V CDR1 and CDR2: LGHDT, YNNKEL (reference sequence). The junction had 10 bases not matched to a gene; V was cut back by 0 bases and J by 2 bases. The sequenced sample was PBMCs, mostly from graft donor cells, obtained 360 days after TCRalphabeta/CD19-depleted stem cell transplant. The V call is TRBV3-1, the J call TRBJ2-7, with 10 bases matching TRBD2. The sequence was collected from a boy in the first two years of life who had a stem cell transplant for SCID, so the T cells may come from the graft donor. The CDR3 region is CASSQERPSGGWAYEQYF. CDR3 DNA: TGTGCCAGCAGCCAAGAGAGACCTAGCGGGGGTTGGGCCTACGAGCAGTACTTC.